Below are 17 T cell receptor beta chains sequenced from a single sample in a study of human T cells and chemical hapten exposure. This sample's time point: pre-sensitization, week 0. Treatment here: therapeutic diphenylcyclopropenone sensitization with weekly scalp DPC. In TCRdb, the RACE reads were re-called with MiXCR into one record per CDR3 protein. The data show 95,000 to 150,000 distinct CDR3 sequences, about 13% seen once. The specimen comprised whole blood, sampled in connection with sensitization to the hapten diphenylcyclopropenone (DPC). Receptor source: a woman between 18 and 30 years old with alopecia areata. Some clones in this sample may be carry-over from other donors' samples.

In this sample, this clonotype turned up a few times. This CDR3 reads CASSHRVEAFF. DNA for the CDR3: TGTGCCAGCAGCCACAGGGTTGAAGCTTTCTTT. The gene calls are TRBV28 and TRBJ1-1, with D possibly matching TRBD1 (6 bases). Germline CDR1 and CDR2: MDHEN and SYDVKM. The length of the CDR3 is 11 residues. Trimming took 6 bases from V and 7 from J, leaving 9 bases between them.

This clonotype came up many times. The chain uses TRBV30 and TRBJ2-7; TRBD1 is a possible D gene (6 bases). CDR3 length: 12 residues. Trimming stripped 4 bases from V and 2 bases from J, with 9 bases between. The germline V gene has CDR1 GTSNPN and CDR2 SVGIG (reference sequence). The CDR3 region has the DNA TGTGCCTGGACCGACAGGCCCTACGAGCAGTACTTC. It is translated as CAWTDRPYEQYF.

This clonotype was seen a few times. CDR3 in amino acids: CASSSEGSANYGYTF. DNA of the CDR3: TGCGCCAGCTCGTCCGAGGGCTCAGCTAACTATGGCTACACCTTC. The chain joins TRBV4-3 to TRBJ1-2, with D unclear. From germline, CDR1 is LGHNA and CDR2 YSLEER. The CDR3 runs 15 residues. V shed 8 bases and J shed 0 bases, with 16 bases lying between them.

This clonotype was seen a handful of times. The chain links TRBV20-1 to TRBJ2-3, with TRBD2 identical over 8 bases. CDR1 and CDR2 (germline): DFQATT, SNEGSKA (reference sequence). Trimming took 6 bases from V and 2 from J; bases not matched to a gene: 10. The CDR3 is 15 residues long. Here the CDR3 DNA reads TGCAGTGCCCTGCCGACTAGCGAGTTCACAGATACGCAGTATTTT. Its translation: CSALPTSEFTDTQYF.

The V and J genes are TRBV20-1 and TRBJ2-2; D perhaps matches TRBD1 (5 bases). This CDR3 spans 17 amino acids. The germline CDR1 and CDR2 sequences are DFQATT and SNEGSKA (reference sequence). V lost 0 bases to trimming and J lost 5 bases, with 19 bases between them. The CDR3 sequence is CSARDSSQGRQTGELFF. DNA of the CDR3: TGCAGTGCTAGAGATAGCTCTCAGGGTAGGCAGACCGGGGAGCTGTTTTTT.

The rearrangement links TRBV3-1 to TRBJ2-3; TRBD2 matches 8 bases. With 2 bases clipped from V and 1 base from J, the junction kept 2 bases outside the gene matches. CDR3 size: 15 residues. The germline gives CDR1 LGHDT, CDR2 YNNKEL (reference sequence). DNA for the CDR3: TGTGCCAGCAGCCAACGGGGGGGGCGCACAGATACGCAGTATTTT. Its protein product is CASSQRGGRTDTQYF.

There are many counts of this clonotype. The chain joins TRBV4-2 to TRBJ1-5; possibly TRBD1 for D (5 bases). The V gene lost 3 bases and the J gene lost 6 bases, with 21 bases spanning the gap. The CDR3 loop spans 17 amino acids. Germline V gene data show CDR1 as LGHNA and CDR2 as YNFKEQ. The CDR3 region has the DNA TGTGCCAGCAGCCACACTATGGGGGGAAGCGGTGGTCAGCCCCAGCATTTT. This translates into CASSHTMGGSGGQPQHF.

This clonotype was counted ten times or more. This chain uses TRBV29-1 with TRBJ1-2; 9 bases align to TRBD1. V was clipped by 5 bases and J by 3 bases; unmatched bases: 10. Germline V gene sequence: CDR1 SQVTM, CDR2 ANQGSEA. The CDR3 is made up of 15 amino acids. The CDR3 sequence is CSVYRPGQGYYGYTF. The CDR3 DNA reads as TGCAGCGTTTATCGTCCGGGACAGGGTTACTATGGCTACACCTTC.

In its sample, this clonotype was seen many times. Written as DNA, the CDR3 is TGTGCCAGCAGTGAGTGGCGAAACGGGGAGCTGTTTTTT. This encodes CASSEWRNGELFF. The chain uses TRBV6-4 and TRBJ2-2; D ambiguous. The CDR3 spans 13 residues. CDR1 and CDR2 from the germline V gene are MRHNA and SNTAGT. V was cut by 3 bases and J by 7 bases, with 9 bases left in between.

This chain joins TRBV5-6 and TRBJ2-1; a weak D match, TRBD1 (6 bases). Trimming removed 0 bases from V and 4 bases from J, with 11 bases in between. Germline loops: CDR1 SGHDT, CDR2 YYEEEE. CDR3 length: 15 amino acids. The CDR3 is CASSLAGTPYNEQFF. CDR3 DNA sequence: TGTGCCAGCAGCTTGGCAGGGACACCATACAATGAGCAGTTCTTC.

J is TRBJ2-7 and V is TRBV12-3 or TRBV12-4, with 8 positions matching TRBD2. Germline trimming cut 3 bases from V and 2 bases from J; bases unmatched to any gene: 3. CDR3 length: 14 amino acids. CDR3: CASSFRGGPYEQYF. CDR3 nucleotide sequence: TGTGCCAGCAGTTTTCGGGGGGGTCCCTACGAGCAGTACTTC.

The chain has TRBV12-3 or TRBV12-4 and TRBJ1-1, with D perhaps TRBD1 (6 bases). This CDR3 is built from 16 residues. V was shortened by 4 bases and J by 6 bases, with 21 bases between the two germline ends. CDR3 sequence (DNA): TGTGCCAGCAGTTCCACCCTCGGGGGGCAAAGGGCTGAAGCTTTCTTT. The encoded protein is CASSSTLGGQRAEAFF.

This clonotype appeared a few times. This sequence joins TRBV2 and TRBJ2-7; D remains ambiguous. Trimming took 11 bases from V and 5 from J, leaving 13 bases between them. CDR3 length: 11 residues. Germline CDR1 SNHLY, CDR2 FYNNEI. The CDR3, as DNA: TGTGCCTCCCGACCGTGGGACGAGCAGTACTTC. Amino acid sequence: CASRPWDEQYF. Full variable domain (missing parts from reference TRBV2 and TRBJ2-7): EPEVTQTPSHQVTQMGQEVILRCVPISNHLYFYWYRQILGQKVEFLVSFYNNEISEKSEIFDDQFSVERPDGSNFTLKIRSTKLEDSAMYFCASRPWDEQYFGPGTRLTVT.

This clonotype was found a few times. This CDR3 is CASSFSGGAADTQYF. The CDR3 nucleotides read TGTGCCAGCAGTTTTAGTGGGGGGGCCGCAGATACGCAGTATTTT. The V call is TRBV27, the J call TRBJ2-3, with D possibly TRBD2 on 7 matching bases. The germline V gene has CDR1 MNHEY and CDR2 SMNVEV (reference sequence). V was cut by 3 bases and J by 4 bases, with 14 bases left in between. The length of the CDR3 is 15 residues.

This chain connects TRBV18 to TRBJ2-2; no firm D call. CDR3 size: 14 residues. V lost 2 bases, J lost 6 bases, and 10 bases lay in between. Germline CDR1 is KGHSH and CDR2 is LQKENI. This CDR3 reads CASSPVAYAGELFF. The CDR3 coding sequence is TGTGCCAGCTCACCAGTGGCCTACGCCGGGGAGCTGTTTTTT.

The chain combines TRBV6-2 or TRBV6-3 with TRBJ2-7; D possibly corresponds to TRBD1 (5 bases). Germline values: CDR1 MNHEY, CDR2 SVGEGT. Trimming removed 0 bases at V and 4 bases at J, with 16 bases between. The CDR3 is 16 residues long. CDR3 DNA sequence: TGTGCCAGCAGTTACTCGATGGCGGACAAAAAATACGAGCAGTACTTC. It is translated as CASSYSMADKKYEQYF.

The J gene is TRBJ1-2, the V gene TRBV9; tentative D call: TRBD1 (6 bases). The CDR3 sequence is 15 residues long. CDR1 and CDR2 (germline): SGDLS, YYNGEE. V was pared by 6 bases and J by 4 bases, with 19 bases between. CDR3 nucleotide sequence: TGTGCCAGCACGCCCAACACAGGGACCTTCTATGGCTACACCTTC. Translating it yields CASTPNTGTFYGYTF.